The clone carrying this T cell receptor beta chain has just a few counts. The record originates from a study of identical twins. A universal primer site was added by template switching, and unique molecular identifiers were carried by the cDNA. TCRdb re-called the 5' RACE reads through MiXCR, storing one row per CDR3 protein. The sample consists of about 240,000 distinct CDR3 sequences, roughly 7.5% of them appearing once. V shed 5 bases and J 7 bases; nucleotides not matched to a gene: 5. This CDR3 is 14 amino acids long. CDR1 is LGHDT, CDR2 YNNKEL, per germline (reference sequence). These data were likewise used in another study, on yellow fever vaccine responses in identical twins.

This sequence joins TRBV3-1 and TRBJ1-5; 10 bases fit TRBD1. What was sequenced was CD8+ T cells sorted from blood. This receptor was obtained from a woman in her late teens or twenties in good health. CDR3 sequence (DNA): TGTGCCAGCAGCGACGGGACAGGGGAACAGCCCCAGCATTTT. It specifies CASSDGTGEQPQHF.